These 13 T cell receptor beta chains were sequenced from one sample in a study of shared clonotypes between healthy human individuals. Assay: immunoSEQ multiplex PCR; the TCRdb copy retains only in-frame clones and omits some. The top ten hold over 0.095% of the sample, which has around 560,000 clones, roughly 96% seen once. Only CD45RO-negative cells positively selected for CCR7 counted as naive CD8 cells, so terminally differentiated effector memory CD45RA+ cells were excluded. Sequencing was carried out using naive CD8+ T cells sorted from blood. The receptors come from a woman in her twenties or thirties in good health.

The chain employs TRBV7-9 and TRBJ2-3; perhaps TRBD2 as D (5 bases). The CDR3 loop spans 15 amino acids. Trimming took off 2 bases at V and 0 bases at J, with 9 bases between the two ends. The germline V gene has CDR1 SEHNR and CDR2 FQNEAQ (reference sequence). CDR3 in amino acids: CASSLRGSSTDTQYF. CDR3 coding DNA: TGTGCCAGCAGCTTACGCGGGTCTAGCACAGATACGCAGTATTTT.

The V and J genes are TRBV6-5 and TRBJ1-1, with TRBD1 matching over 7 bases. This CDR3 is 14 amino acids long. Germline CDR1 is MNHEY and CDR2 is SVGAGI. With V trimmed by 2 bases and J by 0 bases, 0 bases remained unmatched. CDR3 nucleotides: TGTGCCAGCAGTTACCAGGGGGTGAACACTGAAGCTTTCTTT. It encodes CASSYQGVNTEAFF.

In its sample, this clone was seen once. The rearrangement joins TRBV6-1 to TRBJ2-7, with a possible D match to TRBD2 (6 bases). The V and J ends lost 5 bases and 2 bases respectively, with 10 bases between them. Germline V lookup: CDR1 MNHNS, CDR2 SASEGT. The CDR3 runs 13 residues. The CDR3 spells CASSLSGPYEQYF. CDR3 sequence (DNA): TGTGCCAGCAGTCTTAGCGGCCCCTACGAGCAGTACTTC.

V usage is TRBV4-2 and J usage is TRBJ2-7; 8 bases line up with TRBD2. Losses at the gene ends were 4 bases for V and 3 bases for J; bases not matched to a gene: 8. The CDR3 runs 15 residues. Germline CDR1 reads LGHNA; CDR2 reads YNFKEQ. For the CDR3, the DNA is TGTGCCAGCAGCCGCCAGCGGGAGACACTCTACGAGCAGTACTTC. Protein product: CASSRQRETLYEQYF.

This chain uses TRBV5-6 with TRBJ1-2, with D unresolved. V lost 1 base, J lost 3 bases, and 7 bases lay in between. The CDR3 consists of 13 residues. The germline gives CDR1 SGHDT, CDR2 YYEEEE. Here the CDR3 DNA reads TGTGCCAGCAGCTTGCAGATGGACTATGGCTACACCTTC. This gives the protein CASSLQMDYGYTF.

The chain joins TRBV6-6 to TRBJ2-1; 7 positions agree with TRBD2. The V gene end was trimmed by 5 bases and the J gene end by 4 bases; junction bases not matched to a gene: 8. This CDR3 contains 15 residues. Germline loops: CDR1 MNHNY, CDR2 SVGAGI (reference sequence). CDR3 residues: CASSKGLPDYNEQFF. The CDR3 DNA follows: TGTGCCAGCAGTAAGGGACTACCCGATTACAATGAGCAGTTCTTC.

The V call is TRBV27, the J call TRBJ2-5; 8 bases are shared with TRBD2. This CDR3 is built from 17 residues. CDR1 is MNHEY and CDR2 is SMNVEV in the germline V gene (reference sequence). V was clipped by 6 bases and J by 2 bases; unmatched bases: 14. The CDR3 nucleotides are TGTGCCAGCAGCTCTGGGGGAGAGTTAGCGGGACAAGAGACCCAGTACTTC. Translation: CASSSGGELAGQETQYF.

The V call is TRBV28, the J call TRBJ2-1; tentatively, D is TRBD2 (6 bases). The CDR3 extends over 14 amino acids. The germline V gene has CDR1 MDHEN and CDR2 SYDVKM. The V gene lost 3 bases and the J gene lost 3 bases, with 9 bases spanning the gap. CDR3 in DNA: TGTGCCAGCAGTTTGGTGGGAGGCTACAATGAGCAGTTCTTC. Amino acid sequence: CASSLVGGYNEQFF.

The CDR3 DNA follows: TGTGCCAGCAGCCCGACACAACTAGCGACCTACAATGAGCAGTTCTTC. Translation gives CASSPTQLATYNEQFF. The chain joins TRBV7-6 to TRBJ2-1; 7 bases line up with TRBD2. Trimming took 5 bases from V and 2 from J; bases not matched to a gene: 9. The CDR3 is 16 amino acids. Germline CDR1 and CDR2: SGHVS and FNYEAQ.

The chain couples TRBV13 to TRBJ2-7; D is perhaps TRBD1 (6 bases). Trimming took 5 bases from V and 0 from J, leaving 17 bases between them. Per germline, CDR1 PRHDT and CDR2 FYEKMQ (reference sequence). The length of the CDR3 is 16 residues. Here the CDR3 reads CASSALDSKSSYEQYF. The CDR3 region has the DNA TGTGCCAGCAGCGCCTTGGACAGTAAAAGCTCCTACGAGCAGTACTTC.

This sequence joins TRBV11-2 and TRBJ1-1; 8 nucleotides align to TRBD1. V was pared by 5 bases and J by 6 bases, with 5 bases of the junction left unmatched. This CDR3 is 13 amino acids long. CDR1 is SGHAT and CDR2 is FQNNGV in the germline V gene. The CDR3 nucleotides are TGTGCCAGCAGCCCAGGGGGCTTCGCTGAAGCTTTCTTT. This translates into CASSPGGFAEAFF.

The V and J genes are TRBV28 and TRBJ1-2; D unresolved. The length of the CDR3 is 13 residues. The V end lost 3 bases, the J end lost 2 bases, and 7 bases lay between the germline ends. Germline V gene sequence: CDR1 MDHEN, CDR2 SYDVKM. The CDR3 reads CASSLARNYGYTF. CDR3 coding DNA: TGTGCCAGCAGTTTGGCCCGGAACTATGGCTACACCTTC.

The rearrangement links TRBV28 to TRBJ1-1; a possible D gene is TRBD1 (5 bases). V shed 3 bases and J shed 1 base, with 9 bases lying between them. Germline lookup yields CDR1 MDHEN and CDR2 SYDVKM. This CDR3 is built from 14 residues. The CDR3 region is CASSLGQQNTEAFF. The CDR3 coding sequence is TGTGCCAGCAGTTTGGGGCAACAGAACACTGAAGCTTTCTTT.